This T cell receptor beta chain is drawn from a study of control samples from healthy donors and cancer patients. Profiled with immunoSEQ multiplex PCR; TCRdb holds only in-frame clones, not every one. There are fewer than 500,000 clones in the sample; around nine tenths occur only once, and 5.5% to 8% lies in the top ten. Germline CDR1 is SGHTA and CDR2 is FQGTGA. The CDR3 totals 14 residues. Trimming cost V 2 bases and J 8 bases, with 13 bases left between them. The receptor was isolated from a middle-aged man with head and neck cancer. This sequence joins TRBV7-3 and TRBJ2-1; D assignment may be TRBD1 or TRBD2 (6 bases each). Sequencing input: PBMCs. In DNA form, the CDR3 reads TGTGCCAGCAGCTTAGAACTCGGGGGCCATGAGCAGTTCTTC. It specifies CASSLELGGHEQFF.